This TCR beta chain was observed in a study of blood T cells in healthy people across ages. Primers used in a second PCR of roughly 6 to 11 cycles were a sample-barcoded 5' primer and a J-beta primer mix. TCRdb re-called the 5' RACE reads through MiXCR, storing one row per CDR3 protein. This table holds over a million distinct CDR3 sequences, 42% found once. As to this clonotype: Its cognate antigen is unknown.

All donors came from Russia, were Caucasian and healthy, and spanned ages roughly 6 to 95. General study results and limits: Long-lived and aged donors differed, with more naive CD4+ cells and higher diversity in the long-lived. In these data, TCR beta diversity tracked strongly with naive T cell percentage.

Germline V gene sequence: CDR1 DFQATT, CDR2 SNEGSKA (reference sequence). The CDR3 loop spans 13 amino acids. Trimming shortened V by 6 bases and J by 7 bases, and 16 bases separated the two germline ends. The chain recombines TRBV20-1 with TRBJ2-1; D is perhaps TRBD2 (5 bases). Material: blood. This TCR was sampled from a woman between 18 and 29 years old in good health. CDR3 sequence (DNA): TGCAGTGCAAGACGAGCGGCTACGAATGAGCAGTTCTTC. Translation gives CSARRAATNEQFF.